Listed below are T cell receptor beta chains from one sample, sequenced in a study of T cell repertoires in cytomegalovirus infection. MiXCR was run by TCRdb on the reads, yielding one entry per CDR3 protein. Of 700,000 to 850,000 distinct CDR3 sequences listed, approximately 29% are singletons. The antigens for these receptors are not known. This specimen consisted of cultured CD8+ T cells from PBMCs, obtained from culture after CMV antigen stimulation. Every receptor here comes from a human donor in good health (CMV status not recorded). Some clones in this sample may be carry-over from other donors' samples. Both conserved end residues are part of each CDR3. The D gene is left open where the match is weak. The listing skips clone size in some rows; elsewhere it reads once, few, many or a size class.

D: TRBD1; size: NA; J: TRBJ1-2; V: TRBV12-3/TRBV12-4; DNA: TGTGCCAGCACCTCGACAGGGGAGCACTATGGCTACACCTTC; CDR3: CASTSTGEHYGYTF
D: NA; size: NA; J: TRBJ2-7; V: TRBV2; DNA: TGTGCCAGCAGTGACGGAGAAATCTACGAGCAGTACTTC; CDR3: CASSDGEIYEQYF
D: NA; size: many; J: TRBJ2-3; V: TRBV4-1; DNA: TGCGCCAGCACCTCCGGGCCTTATAGGGACACAGATACGCAGTATTTT; CDR3: CASTSGPYRDTDTQYF
D: NA; size: many; J: TRBJ2-3; V: TRBV12-3/TRBV12-4; DNA: TGTGCCAGCAGTTTCAACCCACCCACGCAGGGGAGGGGAGATACGCAGTATTTT; CDR3: CASSFNPPTQGRGDTQYF
D: NA; size: few; J: TRBJ2-2; V: TRBV7-9; DNA: TGTGCCAGCAGCTCCGATATTTTT; CDR3: CASSSDIF
D: NA; size: once; J: TRBJ2-1; V: TRBV7-6; DNA: TGTGCCAGCAGCTTATATCCCCCCCCCGTCAATGAGCAGTTCTTC; CDR3: CASSLYPPPVNEQFF
D: NA; size: NA; J: TRBJ1-5; V: TRBV27; DNA: TGTGCCAGCTCCCCGACTCCTCATCGGCCCCAGCATTTT; CDR3: CASSPTPHRPQHF
D: NA; size: few; J: TRBJ1-2; V: TRBV10-1; DNA: TGCGCCAGTCTCCGGGACCTTTCCCTCTATGGCTACACCTTC; CDR3: CASLRDLSLYGYTF
D: NA; size: NA; J: TRBJ1-1; V: TRBV6-6; DNA: TGTGCCAGCAGTTATACAGGGCCCATGAACACTGAAGCTTTCTTT; CDR3: CASSYTGPMNTEAFF
D: NA; size: few; J: TRBJ1-1; V: TRBV19; DNA: TGTGCCAGTAGTATGGTGAGGGGAGGTGGGAACACTGAAGCTTTCTTT; CDR3: CASSMVRGGGNTEAFF
D: NA; size: NA; J: TRBJ2-1; V: TRBV3-1; DNA: TGTGTCAGCAGCTCAGGGGACCGCTACTCCTACAATGAGCAGTTCTTC; CDR3: CVSSSGDRYSYNEQFF
D: TRBD1; size: NA; J: TRBJ2-7; V: TRBV9; DNA: TGTGCCAGCAGCCCAACCGGGGACAGGTTTACCTACGAGCAGTACTTC; CDR3: CASSPTGDRFTYEQYF
D: NA; size: many; J: TRBJ1-5; V: TRBV10-3; DNA: TGTGCCATCAGTGAGCCGGCTAAAAATCAGCCCCAGCATTTT; CDR3: CAISEPAKNQPQHF
D: NA; size: few; J: TRBJ2-5; V: TRBV5-1; DNA: TGCGCCAGCAGCCCCGGGTCCTACCAAGAGACCCAGTACTTC; CDR3: CASSPGSYQETQYF
D: TRBD1; size: many; J: TRBJ1-5; V: TRBV7-8; DNA: TGTGCCAGCAGCCAGGGGGAGAATCAGCCCCAGCATTTT; CDR3: CASSQGENQPQHF
D: NA; size: NA; J: TRBJ1-1; V: TRBV6-2/TRBV6-3; DNA: TGTGCCAGCAGCCATGAACGGACCGGCCACATGAACACTGAAGCTTTCTTT; CDR3: CASSHERTGHMNTEAFF
D: NA; size: NA; J: TRBJ2-3; V: TRBV10-3; DNA: TGTGCCATCAGTGAGCGGGACGCAAGCACAGATACGCAGTATTTT; CDR3: CAISERDASTDTQYF
D: TRBD1; size: few; J: TRBJ1-1; V: TRBV19; DNA: TGTGCCAGTAGTTTCCTGGACAGGTATACGGAAGCTTTCTTT; CDR3: CASSFLDRYTEAFF
D: NA; size: NA; J: TRBJ1-2; V: TRBV3-1; DNA: TGTGCCAGCAGCCAAGTTGAGGCAGGGAGGCTTGGCTACACCTTC; CDR3: CASSQVEAGRLGYTF
D: TRBD2; size: NA; J: TRBJ2-1; V: TRBV2; DNA: TGTGCCAGCAGTTCTAGCGGGGGGGCCGGTTGGGATGAGCAGTTCTTC; CDR3: CASSSSGGAGWDEQFF
D: NA; size: NA; J: TRBJ2-3; V: TRBV3-1; DNA: TGTGCCAACAGCCAATTCACAGGGAGGACGGCAGATACGCAGTATTTT; CDR3: CANSQFTGRTADTQYF
D: NA; size: few; J: TRBJ2-1; V: TRBV12-3/TRBV12-4; DNA: TGTGCCAGCAGTTTAGTGGAGAGTGATGAGCAGTTCTTC; CDR3: CASSLVESDEQFF
D: NA; size: few; J: TRBJ1-1; V: TRBV6-1; DNA: TGTGCCAGCAGCTCACAGGGTGAGAACACTGAAGCTTTCTTT; CDR3: CASSSQGENTEAFF
D: TRBD1; size: many; J: TRBJ2-7; V: TRBV7-2; DNA: TGTGCCAGCAGCCCAGGGGACAGGGGAATCTACGAGCAGTACTTC; CDR3: CASSPGDRGIYEQYF
D: TRBD2; size: NA; J: TRBJ2-1; V: TRBV27; DNA: TGTGCCAGCAGTTCGCGGGGGGCAGGAGGCTCCTACAATGAGCAGTTCTTC; CDR3: CASSSRGAGGSYNEQFF
D: TRBD1; size: many; J: TRBJ1-2; V: TRBV7-2; DNA: TGTGCCAGCAGCCGGGACAGGGGAGATGGCTACACCTTC; CDR3: CASSRDRGDGYTF
D: NA; size: NA; J: TRBJ2-7; V: TRBV6-5; DNA: TGTGCCAGCAGTGGCTACTACGAGCAGTACTTC; CDR3: CASSGYYEQYF
D: NA; size: few; J: TRBJ2-3; V: TRBV4-1; DNA: TGCGCCAGCAGCCACCACGCGGCGGGGCCCCTGGGAGATACGCAGTATTTT; CDR3: CASSHHAAGPLGDTQYF
D: TRBD2; size: many; J: TRBJ2-3; V: TRBV20-1; DNA: TGCAGTGCTAGAGATATGGTAGCGGGGGCGTCAGATACGCAGTATTTT; CDR3: CSARDMVAGASDTQYF
D: TRBD2; size: NA; J: TRBJ2-3; V: TRBV7-9; DNA: TGTGCCAGCAGGATTACTGGGACTAGCGGGGGGGCCCTTGGCACAGATACGCAGTATTTT; CDR3: CASRITGTSGGALGTDTQYF
D: NA; size: NA; J: TRBJ2-2; V: TRBV6-1; DNA: TGTGCCAGCAGTCCCGCACCTACATTGGAGGGGGACACCGGGGAGCTGTTTTTT; CDR3: CASSPAPTLEGDTGELFF
D: NA; size: NA; J: TRBJ1-5; V: TRBV2; DNA: TGTGCCAGCAAGATTCGGACGTCGAATCAGCCCCAGCATTTT; CDR3: CASKIRTSNQPQHF
D: NA; size: few; J: TRBJ1-2; V: TRBV6-5; DNA: TGTGCCAGCAGTTACGCGGGGGGTTACGATGGCTACACCTTC; CDR3: CASSYAGGYDGYTF
D: NA; size: NA; J: TRBJ2-7; V: TRBV29-1; DNA: TGCAGCGTTGAAGGGTCAACGGGGTACGAGCAGTACTTC; CDR3: CSVEGSTGYEQYF
D: NA; size: NA; J: TRBJ2-3; V: TRBV27; DNA: TGTGCCAGCAGTTTAGCGGTAGTTGATACGCAGTATTTT; CDR3: CASSLAVVDTQYF
D: NA; size: few; J: TRBJ2-6; V: TRBV7-6; DNA: TGTGCCAGCAGCGCCGAAGCGTTTGGGGCCAACGTCCTGACTTTC; CDR3: CASSAEAFGANVLTF
D: NA; size: NA; J: TRBJ2-5; V: TRBV4-1; DNA: TGCGCCAGCAGCCAAGCGAAGGGAAAGACCCAGTACTTC; CDR3: CASSQAKGKTQYF